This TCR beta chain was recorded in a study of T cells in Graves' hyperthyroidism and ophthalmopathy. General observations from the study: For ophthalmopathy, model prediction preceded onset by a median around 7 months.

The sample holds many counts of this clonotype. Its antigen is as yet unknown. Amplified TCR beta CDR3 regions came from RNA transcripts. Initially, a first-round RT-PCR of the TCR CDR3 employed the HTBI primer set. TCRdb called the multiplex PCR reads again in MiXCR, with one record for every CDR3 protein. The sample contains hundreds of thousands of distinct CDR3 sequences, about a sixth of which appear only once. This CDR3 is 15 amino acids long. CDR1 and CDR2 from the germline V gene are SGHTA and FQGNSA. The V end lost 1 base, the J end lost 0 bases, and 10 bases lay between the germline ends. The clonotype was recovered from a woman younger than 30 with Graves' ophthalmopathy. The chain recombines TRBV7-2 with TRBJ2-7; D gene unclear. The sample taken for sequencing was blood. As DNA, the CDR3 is TGTGCCAGCAGCTTAGGACAACCGCTCTCCTACGAGCAGTACTTC. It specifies CASSLGQPLSYEQYF.